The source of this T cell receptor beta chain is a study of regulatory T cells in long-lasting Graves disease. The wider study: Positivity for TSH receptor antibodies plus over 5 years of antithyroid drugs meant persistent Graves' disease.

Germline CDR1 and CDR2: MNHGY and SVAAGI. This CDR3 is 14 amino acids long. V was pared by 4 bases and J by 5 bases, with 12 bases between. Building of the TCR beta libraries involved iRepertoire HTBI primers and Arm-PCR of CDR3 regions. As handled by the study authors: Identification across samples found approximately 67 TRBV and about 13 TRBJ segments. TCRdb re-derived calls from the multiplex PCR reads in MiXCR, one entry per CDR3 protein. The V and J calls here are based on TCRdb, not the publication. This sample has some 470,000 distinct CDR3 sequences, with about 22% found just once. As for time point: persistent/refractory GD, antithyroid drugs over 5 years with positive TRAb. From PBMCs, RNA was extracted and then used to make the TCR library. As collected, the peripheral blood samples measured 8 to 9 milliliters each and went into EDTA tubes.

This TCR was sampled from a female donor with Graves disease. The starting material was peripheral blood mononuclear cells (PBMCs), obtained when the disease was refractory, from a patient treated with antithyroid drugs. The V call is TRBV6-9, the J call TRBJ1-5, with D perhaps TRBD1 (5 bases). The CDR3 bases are TGTGCCAGCAGTTCAACCGGGGGGTATCAGCCCCAGCATTTT. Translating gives CASSSTGGYQPQHF.